This is a list of T cell receptor beta chains from one sample in a study of radiotherapy plus CTLA-4 blockade in lung cancer. The table came from immunoSEQ multiplex PCR; TCRdb's copy has only in-frame clones and leaves some out. The sample shows around 37,000 clones, about 69% of them seen only once. The sample in question was peripheral blood, obtained from a patient treated with radiotherapy plus ipilimumab. These TCRs come from a human donor with non-small cell lung cancer that progressed on radiotherapy plus ipilimumab. Both conserved end residues are part of each CDR3. A D gene is named only where the DNA matches it firmly. Part of the rows lack a size; the others show once, few, many or a class for expanded clones.

d_call clone_size j_call cdr3_length v_call cdr3_nt cdr3_aa
- few TRBJ2-7 12 TRBV5-6 TGTGCCAGCAGCTTGATCGGCTACGAGCAGTACTTC CASSLIGYEQYF
- - TRBJ2-5 14 TRBV7-6 TGTGCCAGCAGCTTAGGAGGGCCCGGGGAGACCCAGTACTTC CASSLGGPGETQYF
TRBD1 few TRBJ2-2 19 TRBV10-3 TGTGCCATCAGTGACCCTCGTTTTGAAACAGGGGGCAACACCGGGGAGCTGTTTTTT CAISDPRFETGGNTGELFF
- medium-sized TRBJ1-1 13 TRBV19 TGTGCCAGTACCTTGGGGGGGAACACTGAAGCTTTCTTT CASTLGGNTEAFF
- few TRBJ2-1 11 TRBV20-1 TGCAGTGCTTCCAAGTTGCATGAGCAGTTCTTC CSASKLHEQFF
- - TRBJ2-7 13 TRBV5-4 TGTGCCAGTAGCAGGGCAGGCTCCTACGAGCAGTACTTC CASSRAGSYEQYF
- few TRBJ2-1 11 TRBV7-2 TGTGCCAGCAGCCCCCTTTATGAGCAGTTCTTC CASSPLYEQFF
- - TRBJ1-1 14 TRBV19 TGTGCCAGTAGTGTTGGTATATTGGACACTGAAGCTTTCTTT CASSVGILDTEAFF
- - TRBJ1-2 12 TRBV7-9 TGTGCCAGCAGCTCGACAGGAGATGGCTACACCTTC CASSSTGDGYTF
- - TRBJ2-7 14 TRBV6-5 TGTGCCAGCAGTTATCAATCGACAGGCTACGAGCAGTACTTC CASSYQSTGYEQYF
- few TRBJ2-3 14 TRBV5-5 TGTGCCAGCAGCTTGGTACAGGGAACAGATACGCAGTATTTT CASSLVQGTDTQYF
- - TRBJ1-1 13 TRBV10-3 TGTGCCATCAGTGAGTCAGGTAACACTGAAGCTTTCTTT CAISESGNTEAFF
- few TRBJ2-7 12 TRBV7-9 TGTGCCAGCAGCTTTGACAGCTACGAGCAGTACTTC CASSFDSYEQYF
- - TRBJ2-7 16 TRBV7-9 TGTGCCAGCAGCTCTTCCCGGGACAACCCCACCTACGAGCAGTACTTC CASSSSRDNPTYEQYF
TRBD1 - TRBJ1-2 14 TRBV7-2 TGTGCCAGCAGCTTAGGAGTGACAGGGCTGGGCTACACCTTC CASSLGVTGLGYTF
TRBD2 - TRBJ2-1 16 TRBV5-1 TGCGCCAGCAGCTTGGGAGGGACTAGCGGGGTCGATGAGCAGTTCTTC CASSLGGTSGVDEQFF
- - TRBJ2-3 15 TRBV18 TGTGCCAGCTCACCACCCTCGGATGGTGGGGATACGCAGTATTTT CASSPPSDGGDTQYF
TRBD2 - TRBJ2-5 15 TRBV27 TGTGCCAGCAGTTTACTAGCGGGAGGGCCTGAGACCCAGTACTTC CASSLLAGGPETQYF
TRBD1 - TRBJ1-5 15 TRBV15 TGTGCCACCAGCAGGGAGACCAGGGGGAATCAGCCCCAGCATTTT CATSRETRGNQPQHF
TRBD1 - TRBJ1-2 16 TRBV7-8 TGTGCCAGCAGCTCACCGAGGGACAGGGGGGAACGTGGCTACACCTTC CASSSPRDRGERGYTF
- - TRBJ2-2 15 TRBV6-5 TGTGCCAGCAGTGTTGGGACCTTCGTTGGCGGGGAGCTGTTTTTT CASSVGTFVGGELFF
TRBD1 once TRBJ2-7 14 TRBV4-3 TGCGCCAGCAGCCGAAGACAGGGTGACTACGAGCAGTACTTC CASSRRQGDYEQYF
TRBD1 - TRBJ2-7 13 TRBV2 TGTGCCAGCTCGGGACAGGGGGCCCACGAGCAGTACTTC CASSGQGAHEQYF
- - TRBJ1-6 14 TRBV6-5 TGTGCCAGCAGTTACGGGGAGACTAATTCACCCCTCCACTTT CASSYGETNSPLHF
- few TRBJ1-3 12 TRBV7-9 TGTGCCAGCAGCTTAGGTGGAAACACCATATATTTT CASSLGGNTIYF
TRBD1 medium-sized TRBJ1-1 14 TRBV4-1 TGCGCCAGCAGCCAATGGACAGGACCCACTGAAGCTTTCTTT CASSQWTGPTEAFF
- - TRBJ1-1 14 TRBV6-6 TGTGCCAGCAGTTACTGGGGGACGGACCTTGAAGCTTTCTTT CASSYWGTDLEAFF
- - TRBJ1-2 14 TRBV5-8 TGTGCCAGCAGCCTTAAATATGTTAACTATGGCTACACCTTC CASSLKYVNYGYTF
TRBD1 - TRBJ1-2 17 TRBV9 TGTGCCAGCAGCGCTAGCGGGACAGGGGCCTTTAACTATGGCTACACCTTC CASSASGTGAFNYGYTF
- - TRBJ2-3 12 TRBV4-1 TGCGCCAGCGAGGGGCGCCCAGATACGCAGTATTTT CASEGRPDTQYF
- - TRBJ1-1 16 TRBV6-5 TGTGCCAGCAGTTATATCCCAGGGACATTGAACACTGAAGCTTTCTTT CASSYIPGTLNTEAFF
- - TRBJ2-7 12 TRBV7-9 TGTGCCAGCAGCCCCGACACTAGCAAGCAGTACTTC CASSPDTSKQYF
- - TRBJ2-2 13 TRBV2 TGTGCCAGCAGGCGACTAGACACCGGGGAGCTGTTTTTT CASRRLDTGELFF
- few TRBJ1-2 12 TRBV5-1 TGCGCCAGCAGCTTGAGGGGGGCTGGCTACACCTTC CASSLRGAGYTF
TRBD1 few TRBJ1-2 12 TRBV28 TGTGCCAGTGGGGACAGCTTAGTCGGCTACACCTTC CASGDSLVGYTF
- - TRBJ2-5 15 TRBV4-3 TGCGCCAGCAGTCTAACTGGCCAGAGACAAGAGACCCAGTACTTC CASSLTGQRQETQYF
- - TRBJ1-1 11 TRBV30 TGTGCCTGGGGACGGAACACTGAAGCTTTCTTT CAWGRNTEAFF
TRBD1 once TRBJ2-5 14 TRBV4-3 TGCGCCAGCAGCCAAGGGGACAGCCAAGAGACCCAGTACTTC CASSQGDSQETQYF
TRBD1 - TRBJ2-1 15 TRBV7-9 TGTGCCAGCAGCCCCGAGGGGACAGGGAGGAATGAGCAGTTCTTC CASSPEGTGRNEQFF
TRBD2 - TRBJ2-7 15 TRBV9 TGTGCCAGCAGCGTAGACAGCGGGAGCTCCTACGAGCAGTACTTC CASSVDSGSSYEQYF
TRBD1 - TRBJ1-2 14 TRBV30 TGTGCCTGGAGTGTTAAGGGGGCAGTAGGAGGCTACACCTTC CAWSVKGAVGGYTF
TRBD2 once TRBJ2-2 16 TRBV6-6 TGTGCCAGCATCCCGGGCGGGGGGCTTAACACCGGGGAGCTGTTTTTT CASIPGGGLNTGELFF
- - TRBJ2-1 15 TRBV7-6 TGTGCCAGCAGCTTTAACCTGGACAGTCACAATGAGCAGTTCTTC CASSFNLDSHNEQFF
- once TRBJ1-3 14 TRBV28 TGTGCCAGCAGTTTCCCAGGCTCTGGAAACACCATATATTTT CASSFPGSGNTIYF
- - TRBJ2-7 14 TRBV5-1 TGCGCCAGCAGCTTGGGAGGGAGCACCTACGAGCAGTACTTC CASSLGGSTYEQYF
TRBD1 - TRBJ1-5 16 TRBV4-1 TGCGCCAGCAGTCGTAGATTGGACAGGGGAAATCAGCCCCAGCATTTT CASSRRLDRGNQPQHF
- - TRBJ2-2 13 TRBV6-1 TGTGCCAGCACCCAATCGGGGGTCGGGGAGCTGTTTTTT CASTQSGVGELFF
- - TRBJ1-2 16 TRBV9 TGTGCCAGCAGCGTAGACGGGGGCTCTACTGGCTATGGCTACACCTTC CASSVDGGSTGYGYTF
- once TRBJ1-5 15 TRBV10-2 TGCGCCAGCAGTGAGTCTGGGGGGGGAGGACAGCCCCAGCATTTT CASSESGGGGQPQHF
- - TRBJ2-3 15 TRBV6-5 TGTGCCAGCAGTTACCGACAGAGGTTAGGAGATACGCAGTATTTT CASSYRQRLGDTQYF
TRBD2 - TRBJ2-1 15 TRBV7-8 TGTGCCAGCAGCTCGCGGACTAGCGGGGGCAATGAGCAGTTCTTC CASSSRTSGGNEQFF
- - TRBJ1-1 17 TRBV6-4 TGTGCCAGCAGTGCACACAGGATCGACAAGTTCCTCACTGAAGCTTTCTTT CASSAHRIDKFLTEAFF
TRBD1 - TRBJ2-7 16 TRBV6-5 TGTGCCAGCAGTTACTCTCTCCCCGTTACAGGGGCCGAGCAGTACTTC CASSYSLPVTGAEQYF
- - TRBJ2-3 15 TRBV2 TGTGCCAGCATGCCCACAGCGGGCCTCACAGATACGCAGTATTTT CASMPTAGLTDTQYF
- once TRBJ2-5 13 TRBV7-3 TGTGCCAGCAGCCCTGGCGGGACGGGGACCCAGTACTTC CASSPGGTGTQYF
TRBD1 - TRBJ1-2 14 TRBV27 TGTGCCAGCAGTTTATTAGGACAGGGCGATGGCTACACCTTC CASSLLGQGDGYTF
- once TRBJ2-2 14 TRBV28 TGTGCCAGCAGCCGTTACAGGAACACCGGGGAGCTGTTTTTT CASSRYRNTGELFF
TRBD1 - TRBJ2-7 15 TRBV4-1 TGCGCCAGCAGCCAAGACAACAGGGGGGACTACGAGCAGTACTTC CASSQDNRGDYEQYF
TRBD1 - TRBJ1-4 16 TRBV5-1 TGCGCCAGCAGCTTGGCCGGAGGACAGGGGATCAAAAAACTGTTTTTT CASSLAGGQGIKKLFF
TRBD1 once TRBJ2-7 13 TRBV18 TGTGCCAGCTCCCCGACAGGGTCCTACGAGCAGTACTTC CASSPTGSYEQYF